This T cell receptor beta chain was captured by sequencing in a study of beta chain features in type 1 diabetes. Trimming cost V 7 bases and J 6 bases, with 17 bases left between them. Germline-derived CDR1 and CDR2 are LNHNV and YYDKDF (reference sequence). This CDR3 is 14 amino acids long. Investigators reverse transcribed all isolated RNA, so they sequenced expressed TCRB transcripts. Assay: immunoSEQ multiplex PCR; the TCRdb copy retains only in-frame clones and omits some. The sample holds fewer than 250,000 clones, over 8.5% seen once. The receptor was derived from a woman aged 18-35 years in good health. The chain uses TRBV15 and TRBJ2-3, with D uncertain. The sequencing sample was made of naive CD4+ T cells from blood. The CDR3 protein is CATTPPGARDTQYF. As DNA, the CDR3 is TGTGCCACCACCCCCCCCGGTGCCCGCGATACGCAGTATTTT.